What follows is one TCR beta chain and its context. Measured with immunoSEQ multiplex PCR; TCRdb has only the in-frame clones, and not every one. Here the sample spans about 100,000 clones, over 90% being singletons. The data originate from a study of siplizumab effects on memory and regulatory T cells. The germline CDR1 and CDR2 sequences are SGHDT and YYEEEE. There are 18 residues in the CDR3. V was pared by 4 bases and J by 7 bases, with 27 bases between. The TCR sequence derives from a human donor in good health. Sequenced material: non-Treg CD4+ T cells sorted from blood. The rearrangement uses TRBV5-6 and TRBJ2-1; weak D call: TRBD2 (6 bases). CDR3 DNA sequence: TGTGCCAGCAGCGTCCTAGGCGGGGATAACCTCGGAGGGAATGAGCAGTTCTTC. Protein sequence: CASSVLGGDNLGGNEQFF.